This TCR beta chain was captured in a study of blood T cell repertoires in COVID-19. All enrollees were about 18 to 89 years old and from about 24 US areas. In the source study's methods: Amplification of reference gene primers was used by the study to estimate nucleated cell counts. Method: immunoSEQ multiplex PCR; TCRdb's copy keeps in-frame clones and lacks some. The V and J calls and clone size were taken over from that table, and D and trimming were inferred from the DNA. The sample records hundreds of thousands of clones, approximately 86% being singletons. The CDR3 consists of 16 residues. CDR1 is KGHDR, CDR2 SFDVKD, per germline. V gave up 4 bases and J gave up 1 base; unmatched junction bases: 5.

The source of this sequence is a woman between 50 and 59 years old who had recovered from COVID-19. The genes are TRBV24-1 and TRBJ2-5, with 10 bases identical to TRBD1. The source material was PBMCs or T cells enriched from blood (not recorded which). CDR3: CATSDSTGGRQETQYF. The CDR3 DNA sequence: TGTGCCACCAGTGACTCGACAGGGGGCCGCCAAGAGACCCAGTACTTC.